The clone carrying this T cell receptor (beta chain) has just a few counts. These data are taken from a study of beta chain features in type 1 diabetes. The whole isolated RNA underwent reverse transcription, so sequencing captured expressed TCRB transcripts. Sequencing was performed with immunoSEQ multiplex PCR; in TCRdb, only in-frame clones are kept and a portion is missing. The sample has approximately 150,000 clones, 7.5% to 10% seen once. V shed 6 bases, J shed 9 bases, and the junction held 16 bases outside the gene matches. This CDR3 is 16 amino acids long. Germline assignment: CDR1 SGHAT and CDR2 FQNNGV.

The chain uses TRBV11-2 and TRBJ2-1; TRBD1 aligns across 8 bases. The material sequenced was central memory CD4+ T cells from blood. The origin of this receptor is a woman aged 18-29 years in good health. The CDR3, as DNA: TGTGCCAGCAGTTACGCCCCTGGACAGGGTGGAGCTGAGCAGTTCTTC. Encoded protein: CASSYAPGQGGAEQFF. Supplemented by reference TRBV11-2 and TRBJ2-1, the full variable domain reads EAGVAQSPRYKIIEKRQSVAFWCNPISGHATLYWYQQILGQGPKLLIQFQNNGVVDDSQLPKDRFSAERLKGVDSTLKIQPAKLEDSAVYLCASSYAPGQGGAEQFFGPGTRLTVL.